The rows below give T cell receptor beta chains drawn from one sample of a study of identical twins. TCRdb reprocessed the 5' RACE reads with MiXCR, giving one entry per CDR3 protein. The sample has 550,000 to 700,000 distinct CDR3 sequences, about 20% seen once. This sample also appeared in a second study, on T cells expressing NK-cell markers.

Sequencing was carried out using PBMCs. Receptors originate from a woman aged 18-29 years in good health. Both conserved end residues are part of each CDR3. The D gene is left open where the match is weak. Rows may omit the clone size; those that give it use once, few, many or a size class.

J: TRBJ1-1; size: NA; D: TRBD1; V: TRBV12-3/TRBV12-4; CDR3: CASSPGQVGGTEAFF; DNA: TGTGCCAGCAGTCCCGGACAGGTTGGGGGCACTGAAGCTTTCTTT
J: TRBJ2-7; size: NA; D: NA; V: TRBV27; CDR3: CASRSSLYSYEQYF; DNA: TGTGCCAGCAGATCTAGCCTCTACTCCTACGAGCAGTACTTC
J: TRBJ2-1; size: few; D: NA; V: TRBV28; CDR3: CASSLTYTHNEQFF; DNA: TGTGCCAGCAGTTTAACCTACACCCACAATGAGCAGTTCTTC
J: TRBJ2-3; size: NA; D: TRBD2; V: TRBV6-4; CDR3: CASSDSPQGGGASDTQYF; DNA: TGTGCCAGCAGTGACTCACCCCAGGGCGGGGGGGCCTCAGATACGCAGTATTTT
J: TRBJ2-3; size: NA; D: NA; V: TRBV6-1; CDR3: CASSKGIGDPGTDTQYF; DNA: TGTGCCAGCAGTAAGGGTATCGGGGACCCAGGCACAGATACGCAGTATTTT
J: TRBJ2-7; size: NA; D: NA; V: TRBV5-1; CDR3: CASSLSLRTYEQYF; DNA: TGCGCCAGCAGCTTGTCGCTTAGAACCTACGAGCAGTACTTC
J: TRBJ1-1; size: NA; D: NA; V: TRBV5-6; CDR3: CASSPLYREAFF; DNA: TGTGCCAGCAGTCCACTTTACCGTGAAGCTTTCTTT
J: TRBJ1-5; size: few; D: NA; V: TRBV4-2; CDR3: CASSQVNQPQHF; DNA: TGTGCCAGCAGCCAAGTTAACCAGCCCCAGCATTTT
J: TRBJ2-3; size: NA; D: TRBD2; V: TRBV2; CDR3: CASSGLAGAPDTQYF; DNA: TGTGCCAGCAGTGGACTAGCGGGGGCCCCCGATACGCAGTATTTT
J: TRBJ2-4; size: few; D: NA; V: TRBV6-1; CDR3: CASRVQEGGSIQYF; DNA: TGTGCCAGCAGGGTACAGGAAGGGGGGAGCATTCAGTACTTC
J: TRBJ2-5; size: NA; D: TRBD2; V: TRBV7-9; CDR3: CASRGLAGRQETQYF; DNA: TGTGCCAGCAGGGGACTAGCGGGACGCCAAGAGACCCAGTACTTC
J: TRBJ2-7; size: few; D: TRBD2; V: TRBV27; CDR3: CASSLSFPIAGPPYEQYF; DNA: TGTGCCAGCAGTTTATCGTTTCCTATAGCGGGACCTCCCTACGAGCAGTACTTC
J: TRBJ1-5; size: few; D: NA; V: TRBV12-3/TRBV12-4; CDR3: CASSFGQRGQPQHF; DNA: TGTGCCAGCAGTTTTGGCCAGCGGGGTCAGCCCCAGCATTTT
J: TRBJ2-1; size: few; D: NA; V: TRBV7-9; CDR3: CASNSRENYNEQFF; DNA: TGTGCCAGCAATTCAAGGGAGAACTACAATGAGCAGTTCTTC
J: TRBJ1-1; size: many; D: NA; V: TRBV4-3; CDR3: CASSQGLEAFF; DNA: TGCGCCAGCAGCCAGGGACTTGAAGCTTTCTTT
J: TRBJ1-6; size: few; D: NA; V: TRBV7-2; CDR3: CASSSRWQVYQSSPLHF; DNA: TGTGCCAGCAGCTCGAGATGGCAGGTTTACCAAAGTTCACCCCTCCACTTT
J: TRBJ1-1; size: NA; D: TRBD1; V: TRBV20-1; CDR3: CSARPGQGDTEAFF; DNA: TGCAGTGCTAGACCGGGACAGGGGGACACTGAAGCTTTCTTT
J: TRBJ2-2; size: NA; D: TRBD2; V: TRBV6-4; CDR3: CASSDLLAGPVTNTGELFF; DNA: TGTGCCAGCAGTGACCTACTAGCGGGACCGGTTACGAACACCGGGGAGCTGTTTTTT
J: TRBJ2-7; size: NA; D: NA; V: TRBV7-9; CDR3: CASSFGVSDEQYF; DNA: TGTGCCAGCAGCTTTGGAGTTTCCGACGAGCAGTACTTC
J: TRBJ2-3; size: NA; D: NA; V: TRBV11-2; CDR3: CASSLDGARTDTQYF; DNA: TGTGCCAGCAGCTTAGATGGTGCTAGAACAGATACGCAGTATTTT
J: TRBJ2-7; size: few; D: TRBD2; V: TRBV10-3; CDR3: CATWTSGRSHEQYF; DNA: TGTGCCACCTGGACTAGCGGGAGATCCCACGAGCAGTACTTC
J: TRBJ1-1; size: NA; D: NA; V: TRBV20-1; CDR3: CSARYPGGEAFF; DNA: TGCAGTGCTAGATACCCTGGCGGAGAAGCTTTCTTT
J: TRBJ2-7; size: many; D: TRBD1; V: TRBV25-1; CDR3: CASRGQISYEQYF; DNA: TGTGCCAGCAGGGGACAGATATCTTACGAGCAGTACTTC
J: TRBJ2-1; size: NA; D: NA; V: TRBV11-2; CDR3: CASTKLAPEQFF; DNA: TGTGCCAGCACCAAACTAGCTCCTGAGCAGTTCTTC
J: TRBJ2-7; size: many; D: NA; V: TRBV5-5; CDR3: CASSLGVAIQSEQYF; DNA: TGTGCCAGCAGCTTGGGGGTAGCAATTCAAAGCGAGCAGTACTTC
J: TRBJ1-2; size: many; D: NA; V: TRBV5-1; CDR3: CASSADSYGYTF; DNA: TGTGCCAGCAGCGCTGACAGCTATGGCTACACCTTC
J: TRBJ2-3; size: many; D: NA; V: TRBV29-1; CDR3: CSVELGLGGDTQYF; DNA: TGCAGCGTTGAACTGGGCCTAGGTGGAGATACGCAGTATTTT
J: TRBJ2-2; size: few; D: NA; V: TRBV4-3; CDR3: CASSQYMGAGELFF; DNA: TGCGCCAGCAGCCAATATATGGGAGCGGGGGAGCTGTTTTTT
J: TRBJ1-2; size: NA; D: NA; V: TRBV3-1; CDR3: CASSQDPGGYGYTF; DNA: TGTGCCAGCAGCCAAGACCCAGGCGGCTATGGCTACACCTTC